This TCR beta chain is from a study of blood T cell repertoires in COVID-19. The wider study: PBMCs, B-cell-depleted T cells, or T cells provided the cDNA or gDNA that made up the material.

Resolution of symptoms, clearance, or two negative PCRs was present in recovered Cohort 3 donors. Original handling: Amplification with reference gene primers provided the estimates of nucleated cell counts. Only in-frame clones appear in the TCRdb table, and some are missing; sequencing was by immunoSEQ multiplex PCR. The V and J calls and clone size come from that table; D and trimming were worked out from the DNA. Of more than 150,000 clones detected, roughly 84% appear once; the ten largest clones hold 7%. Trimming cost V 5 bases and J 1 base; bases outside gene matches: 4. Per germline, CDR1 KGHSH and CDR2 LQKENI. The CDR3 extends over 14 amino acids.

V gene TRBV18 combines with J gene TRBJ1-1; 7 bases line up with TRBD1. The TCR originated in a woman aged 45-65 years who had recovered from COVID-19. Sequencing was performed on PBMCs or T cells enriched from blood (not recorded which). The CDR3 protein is CASSSRGKNTEAFF. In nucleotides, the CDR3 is TGTGCCAGCTCATCCAGGGGGAAGAACACTGAAGCTTTCTTT. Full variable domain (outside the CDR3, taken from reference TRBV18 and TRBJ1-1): NAGVMQNPRHLVRRRGQEARLRCSPMKGHSHVYWYRQLPEEGLKFMVYLQKENIIDESGMPKERFSAEFPKEGPSILRIQQVVRGDSAAYFCASSSRGKNTEAFFGQGTRLTVV.